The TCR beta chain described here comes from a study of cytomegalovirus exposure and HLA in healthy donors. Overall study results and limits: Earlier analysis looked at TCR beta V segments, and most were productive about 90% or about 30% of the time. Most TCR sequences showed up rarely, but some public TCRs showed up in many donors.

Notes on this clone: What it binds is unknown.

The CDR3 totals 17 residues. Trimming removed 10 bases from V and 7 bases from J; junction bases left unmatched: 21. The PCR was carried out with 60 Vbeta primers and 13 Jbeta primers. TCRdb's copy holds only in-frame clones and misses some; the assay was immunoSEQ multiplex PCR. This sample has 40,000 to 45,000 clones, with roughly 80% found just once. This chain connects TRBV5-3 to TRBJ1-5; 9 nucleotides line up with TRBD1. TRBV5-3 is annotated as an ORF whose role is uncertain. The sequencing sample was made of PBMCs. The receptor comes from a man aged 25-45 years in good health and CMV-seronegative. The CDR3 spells CAFPAGRRTGERQPQHF. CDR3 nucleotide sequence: TGTGCCTTCCCGGCCGGAAGGAGGACAGGGGAACGACAGCCCCAGCATTTT.